This T cell receptor (beta chain) was retrieved from a study of CD8 T cells in Susac syndrome. Findings and limits, study-wide: It was acknowledged by the study that relatively few individuals were included in its TCR sequencing and HLA analysis.

The CDR3 length is 13 residues. Trimming cost V 2 bases and J 4 bases, with 8 bases left between them. Germline lookup yields CDR1 PRHDT and CDR2 FYEKMQ (reference sequence). Reverse transcription of roughly 0.5 to 1 ug RNA was carried out with random hexamers. Using its own MiXCR run on the immunoSEQ multiplex PCR reads, TCRdb lists one record per CDR3 protein. The table includes about 130,000 distinct CDR3 sequences, approximately 95% detected once. This clonotype was observed a handful of times. Its antigen is unknown. Sequenced: CD8+ T cells from PBMCs. The J gene is TRBJ2-5, the V gene TRBV13, with TRBD2 as a possible D gene (6 bases). The clonotype was recovered from a human donor with Susac syndrome. The CDR3: CASSLSSGETQYF. The CDR3 nucleotides are TGTGCCAGCAGCTTAAGTAGCGGAGAGACCCAGTACTTC.